This note documents a single TCR beta chain sequence. This specimen comes from a study of shared clonotypes between healthy human individuals. TCRdb keeps only in-frame clones here, not all; method: immunoSEQ multiplex PCR. Here the sample spans about 2.4 million clones, 93% being singletons. The V segment lost 5 bases and the J segment 8 bases; nucleotides outside the gene matches: 7. CDR1 and CDR2 (germline): SNHLY, FYNNEI. This CDR3 is 15 amino acids long. This chain links TRBV2 with TRBJ2-1, with 12 bases identical to TRBD2. The sample taken for sequencing was naive CD4+ T cells from PBMCs. Regarding subset: CD45RA+ positively selected. The origin of this receptor is a young man in good health. Some clones in this sample may be carry-over from other donors' samples. CDR3 loop: CASSTTSGSIHEQFF. CDR3 sequence (DNA): TGTGCCAGCAGTACGACTAGCGGGAGTATCCATGAGCAGTTCTTC.